These T cell receptor beta chains were read from a single sample in a study of cytomegalovirus exposure and HLA in healthy donors. Assay: immunoSEQ multiplex PCR; the TCRdb copy retains only in-frame clones and omits some. This table holds more than 200,000 clones, less than 80% found once. Sequenced input: PBMCs. Source of these receptors: a girl aged 2-10 years in good health and CMV-seronegative. The CDR3 runs from the conserved cysteine through the conserved F or W. Each record gives: CDR3 protein, CDR3 DNA, J gene, clone size, D gene, V gene. The D gene is left open where the match is weak. Not all rows give a size; the values are once, few, many and, for expanded clones, a class.

CDR3aa: CASMVGGDQETQYF; CDR3nt: TGCGCCAGCATGGTGGGAGGAGACCAAGAGACCCAGTACTTC; j_gene: TRBJ2-5; abundance: .; d_gene: .; v_gene: TRBV5-1
CDR3aa: CASSAREVRNTEAFF; CDR3nt: TGTGCCAGCAGCGCACGGGAAGTACGGAACACTGAAGCTTTCTTT; j_gene: TRBJ1-1; abundance: .; d_gene: .; v_gene: TRBV7-8
CDR3aa: CASVQGGGGTEAFF; CDR3nt: TGTGCCAGCGTCCAGGGAGGGGGAGGGACTGAAGCTTTCTTT; j_gene: TRBJ1-1; abundance: once; d_gene: .; v_gene: TRBV6-5
CDR3aa: CSVGIANTGELFF; CDR3nt: TGCAGCGTTGGTATAGCGAACACCGGGGAGCTGTTTTTT; j_gene: TRBJ2-2; abundance: .; d_gene: .; v_gene: TRBV29-1
CDR3aa: CASSFGANYNSPLHF; CDR3nt: TGTGCCAGCAGTTTTGGGGCAAACTATAATTCACCCCTCCACTTT; j_gene: TRBJ1-6; abundance: .; d_gene: .; v_gene: TRBV27
CDR3aa: CASSLPAGQVPYNEQFF; CDR3nt: TGTGCCAGCAGCCTCCCGGCGGGTCAGGTTCCCTACAATGAGCAGTTCTTC; j_gene: TRBJ2-1; abundance: .; d_gene: .; v_gene: TRBV5-6
CDR3aa: CASSEIFKRRAFF; CDR3nt: TGTGCCAGCAGTGAAATTTTCAAGCGTCGAGCTTTCTTT; j_gene: TRBJ1-1; abundance: .; d_gene: .; v_gene: TRBV6-1
CDR3aa: CASSGMGHEAFF; CDR3nt: TGTGCCAGCAGTGGGATGGGGCACGAAGCTTTCTTT; j_gene: TRBJ1-1; abundance: .; d_gene: .; v_gene: TRBV6-1
CDR3aa: CASSMISGRANYGYTF; CDR3nt: TGTGCCAGTAGTATGATTTCCGGGCGGGCTAACTATGGCTACACCTTC; j_gene: TRBJ1-2; abundance: .; d_gene: .; v_gene: TRBV19
CDR3aa: CASCCFRDSKETQYF; CDR3nt: TGCGCCAGCTGCTGCTTCCGGGACAGTAAAGAGACCCAGTACTTC; j_gene: TRBJ2-5; abundance: .; d_gene: TRBD1; v_gene: TRBV10-2
CDR3aa: CASGLTGQVTNQPQHF; CDR3nt: TGTGCTAGTGGTTTAACCGGACAGGTCACTAATCAGCCCCAGCATTTT; j_gene: TRBJ1-5; abundance: .; d_gene: TRBD1; v_gene: TRBV12-5
CDR3aa: CASSLGHSGANVLTF; CDR3nt: TGTGCCAGCAGTTTGGGACACTCTGGGGCCAACGTCCTGACTTTC; j_gene: TRBJ2-6; abundance: .; d_gene: .; v_gene: TRBV6-1
CDR3aa: CASRWDSMISGYTF; CDR3nt: TGTGCCAGCAGATGGGACAGTATGATCTCTGGCTACACCTTC; j_gene: TRBJ1-2; abundance: .; d_gene: TRBD1; v_gene: TRBV2
CDR3aa: CSGTGGKGEQYF; CDR3nt: TGCAGCGGGACAGGGGGCAAAGGCGAGCAGTACTTC; j_gene: TRBJ2-7; abundance: .; d_gene: TRBD1; v_gene: TRBV29-1
CDR3aa: CASSSRTTGDYGYTF; CDR3nt: TGTGCCAGCAGCTCCCGAACTACAGGGGACTATGGCTACACCTTC; j_gene: TRBJ1-2; abundance: .; d_gene: TRBD1; v_gene: TRBV5-4
CDR3aa: CASSEDGQGLSVDGYTF; CDR3nt: TGCGCCAGCAGTGAGGACGGACAGGGTCTATCGGTGGATGGCTACACCTTC; j_gene: TRBJ1-2; abundance: once; d_gene: TRBD1; v_gene: TRBV10-2
CDR3aa: CASSFQGRVGAFF; CDR3nt: TGTGCCAGCAGCTTCCAGGGTCGGGTCGGAGCTTTCTTT; j_gene: TRBJ1-1; abundance: once; d_gene: .; v_gene: TRBV5-6
CDR3aa: CASGLAKDTQYF; CDR3nt: TGTGCTAGTGGTTTGGCTAAAGATACGCAGTATTTT; j_gene: TRBJ2-3; abundance: .; d_gene: .; v_gene: TRBV12-5
CDR3aa: CASSQSTGVETQYF; CDR3nt: TGCGCCAGCAGCCAGTCGACAGGGGTCGAGACCCAGTACTTC; j_gene: TRBJ2-5; abundance: .; d_gene: TRBD1; v_gene: TRBV4-1
CDR3aa: CSSSTLAGAVTGELFF; CDR3nt: TGTTCCAGCAGCACCTTAGCGGGGGCGGTCACCGGGGAGCTGTTTTTT; j_gene: TRBJ2-2; abundance: .; d_gene: TRBD2; v_gene: TRBV7-9
CDR3aa: CASSPGEVYGYTF; CDR3nt: TGTGCCAGCTCACCAGGAGAGGTCTATGGCTACACCTTC; j_gene: TRBJ1-2; abundance: .; d_gene: .; v_gene: TRBV18
CDR3aa: CASSPGTEPNQPQHF; CDR3nt: TGTGCCAGTAGTCCCGGGACAGAGCCGAATCAGCCCCAGCATTTT; j_gene: TRBJ1-5; abundance: .; d_gene: TRBD1; v_gene: TRBV19
CDR3aa: CASSQVSVGGRQIYGYTF; CDR3nt: TGCGCCAGCAGCCAAGTCAGTGTAGGGGGCAGGCAAATCTATGGCTACACCTTC; j_gene: TRBJ1-2; abundance: .; d_gene: TRBD1; v_gene: TRBV4-1
CDR3aa: CASKPRGRSEAFF; CDR3nt: TGTGCCAGCAAACCCAGGGGCCGATCTGAAGCTTTCTTT; j_gene: TRBJ1-1; abundance: .; d_gene: .; v_gene: TRBV27
CDR3aa: CATSSPGEGDRHSYEQYF; CDR3nt: TGTGCCACCAGCAGTCCCGGGGAGGGGGACAGGCACTCCTACGAGCAGTACTTC; j_gene: TRBJ2-7; abundance: once; d_gene: .; v_gene: TRBV15
CDR3aa: CASSQTGAGNTIYF; CDR3nt: TGTGCCAGCAGTCAGACAGGGGCAGGAAACACCATATATTTT; j_gene: TRBJ1-3; abundance: .; d_gene: TRBD1; v_gene: TRBV2
CDR3aa: CASSLETEAGSEFF; CDR3nt: TGTGCCAGCAGCTTGGAAACGGAGGCGGGCTCCGAGTTCTTC; j_gene: TRBJ2-1; abundance: .; d_gene: .; v_gene: TRBV5-4
CDR3aa: CASSLRLAGGSTDTQYF; CDR3nt: TGTGCCAGCAGCTTGCGACTAGCGGGAGGAAGCACAGATACGCAGTATTTT; j_gene: TRBJ2-3; abundance: .; d_gene: TRBD2; v_gene: TRBV5-4
CDR3aa: CASRGGTFYNEQFF; CDR3nt: TGTGCCAGCCGAGGCGGGACCTTCTACAATGAGCAGTTCTTC; j_gene: TRBJ2-1; abundance: few; d_gene: .; v_gene: TRBV7-9
CDR3aa: CASSYQGPKATEAFF; CDR3nt: TGCGCCAGCAGCTACCAGGGCCCAAAGGCCACTGAAGCTTTCTTT; j_gene: TRBJ1-1; abundance: .; d_gene: .; v_gene: TRBV5-1
CDR3aa: CASSVGVSGNSPLHF; CDR3nt: TGTGCCAGCAGCGTCGGCGTTTCGGGTAATTCACCCCTCCACTTT; j_gene: TRBJ1-6; abundance: .; d_gene: .; v_gene: TRBV9
CDR3aa: CASSYGALNTEAFF; CDR3nt: TGTGCCAGCAGCTATGGGGCGCTGAACACTGAAGCTTTCTTT; j_gene: TRBJ1-1; abundance: once; d_gene: .; v_gene: TRBV7-2
CDR3aa: CAWSVSGGQGLNEQFF; CDR3nt: TGTGCCTGGAGTGTAAGTGGGGGACAGGGGTTGAATGAGCAGTTCTTC; j_gene: TRBJ2-1; abundance: .; d_gene: TRBD1; v_gene: TRBV30
CDR3aa: CASSIDRTYNSPLHF; CDR3nt: TGCGCCAGCAGCATAGATAGAACCTATAATTCACCCCTCCACTTT; j_gene: TRBJ1-6; abundance: few; d_gene: .; v_gene: TRBV4-1
CDR3aa: CASSYNPTEQFF; CDR3nt: TGCGCCAGCAGCTATAATCCGACAGAGCAGTTCTTC; j_gene: TRBJ2-1; abundance: .; d_gene: .; v_gene: TRBV5-1
CDR3aa: CASSDQGGYQPQHF; CDR3nt: TGTGCCAGCAGTGATCAAGGGGGTTATCAGCCCCAGCATTTT; j_gene: TRBJ1-5; abundance: few; d_gene: .; v_gene: TRBV27
CDR3aa: CSAAGGGAFF; CDR3nt: TGCAGTGCCGCCGGAGGAGGGGCTTTCTTT; j_gene: TRBJ1-1; abundance: .; d_gene: .; v_gene: TRBV20-1
CDR3aa: CASSVDRANEKLFF; CDR3nt: TGTGCCAGCAGCGTAGACAGGGCTAATGAAAAACTGTTTTTT; j_gene: TRBJ1-4; abundance: .; d_gene: .; v_gene: TRBV9
CDR3aa: CASSSTGDLYEQYF; CDR3nt: TGCGCCAGCAGTTCGACGGGAGACCTATACGAGCAGTACTTC; j_gene: TRBJ2-7; abundance: few; d_gene: .; v_gene: TRBV5-1
CDR3aa: CASSSYGELFF; CDR3nt: TGTGCCAGCAGCTCTTACGGGGAGCTGTTTTTT; j_gene: TRBJ2-2; abundance: .; d_gene: .; v_gene: TRBV13
CDR3aa: CASSETGQGAGQPQHF; CDR3nt: TGCGCCAGCAGTGAAACGGGACAGGGGGCTGGACAGCCCCAGCATTTT; j_gene: TRBJ1-5; abundance: .; d_gene: TRBD1; v_gene: TRBV5-1